This T cell receptor beta chain originates from a study of blood T cell repertoires in COVID-19. Overall study context: Material from acute and convalescent COVID-19 was sourced from the United States, Italy and Spain.

Authors' processing steps: Researchers report that nucleated cell counts were estimated from reference gene primer amplification. Assay used: immunoSEQ multiplex PCR; TCRdb lists only in-frame clones, some missing. The DNA gave D and trimming, while V, J and clone size come from that table. The data hold roughly 300,000 clones, with around 85% observed a single time. In germline, CDR1 is SGDLS, CDR2 YYNGEE. The CDR3 runs to 14 residues. The ends were cut back, 3 bases at V and 3 bases at J, with 12 bases in the middle. This chain connects TRBV9 to TRBJ1-2; D possibly corresponds to TRBD1 (5 bases). Specimen: peripheral blood. This TCR derives from a human donor in a cohort sampled during active COVID-19. The CDR3 bases are TGTGCCAGCAGCGCCAACAGGAGAGACTATGGCTACACCTTC. Amino acids: CASSANRRDYGYTF.